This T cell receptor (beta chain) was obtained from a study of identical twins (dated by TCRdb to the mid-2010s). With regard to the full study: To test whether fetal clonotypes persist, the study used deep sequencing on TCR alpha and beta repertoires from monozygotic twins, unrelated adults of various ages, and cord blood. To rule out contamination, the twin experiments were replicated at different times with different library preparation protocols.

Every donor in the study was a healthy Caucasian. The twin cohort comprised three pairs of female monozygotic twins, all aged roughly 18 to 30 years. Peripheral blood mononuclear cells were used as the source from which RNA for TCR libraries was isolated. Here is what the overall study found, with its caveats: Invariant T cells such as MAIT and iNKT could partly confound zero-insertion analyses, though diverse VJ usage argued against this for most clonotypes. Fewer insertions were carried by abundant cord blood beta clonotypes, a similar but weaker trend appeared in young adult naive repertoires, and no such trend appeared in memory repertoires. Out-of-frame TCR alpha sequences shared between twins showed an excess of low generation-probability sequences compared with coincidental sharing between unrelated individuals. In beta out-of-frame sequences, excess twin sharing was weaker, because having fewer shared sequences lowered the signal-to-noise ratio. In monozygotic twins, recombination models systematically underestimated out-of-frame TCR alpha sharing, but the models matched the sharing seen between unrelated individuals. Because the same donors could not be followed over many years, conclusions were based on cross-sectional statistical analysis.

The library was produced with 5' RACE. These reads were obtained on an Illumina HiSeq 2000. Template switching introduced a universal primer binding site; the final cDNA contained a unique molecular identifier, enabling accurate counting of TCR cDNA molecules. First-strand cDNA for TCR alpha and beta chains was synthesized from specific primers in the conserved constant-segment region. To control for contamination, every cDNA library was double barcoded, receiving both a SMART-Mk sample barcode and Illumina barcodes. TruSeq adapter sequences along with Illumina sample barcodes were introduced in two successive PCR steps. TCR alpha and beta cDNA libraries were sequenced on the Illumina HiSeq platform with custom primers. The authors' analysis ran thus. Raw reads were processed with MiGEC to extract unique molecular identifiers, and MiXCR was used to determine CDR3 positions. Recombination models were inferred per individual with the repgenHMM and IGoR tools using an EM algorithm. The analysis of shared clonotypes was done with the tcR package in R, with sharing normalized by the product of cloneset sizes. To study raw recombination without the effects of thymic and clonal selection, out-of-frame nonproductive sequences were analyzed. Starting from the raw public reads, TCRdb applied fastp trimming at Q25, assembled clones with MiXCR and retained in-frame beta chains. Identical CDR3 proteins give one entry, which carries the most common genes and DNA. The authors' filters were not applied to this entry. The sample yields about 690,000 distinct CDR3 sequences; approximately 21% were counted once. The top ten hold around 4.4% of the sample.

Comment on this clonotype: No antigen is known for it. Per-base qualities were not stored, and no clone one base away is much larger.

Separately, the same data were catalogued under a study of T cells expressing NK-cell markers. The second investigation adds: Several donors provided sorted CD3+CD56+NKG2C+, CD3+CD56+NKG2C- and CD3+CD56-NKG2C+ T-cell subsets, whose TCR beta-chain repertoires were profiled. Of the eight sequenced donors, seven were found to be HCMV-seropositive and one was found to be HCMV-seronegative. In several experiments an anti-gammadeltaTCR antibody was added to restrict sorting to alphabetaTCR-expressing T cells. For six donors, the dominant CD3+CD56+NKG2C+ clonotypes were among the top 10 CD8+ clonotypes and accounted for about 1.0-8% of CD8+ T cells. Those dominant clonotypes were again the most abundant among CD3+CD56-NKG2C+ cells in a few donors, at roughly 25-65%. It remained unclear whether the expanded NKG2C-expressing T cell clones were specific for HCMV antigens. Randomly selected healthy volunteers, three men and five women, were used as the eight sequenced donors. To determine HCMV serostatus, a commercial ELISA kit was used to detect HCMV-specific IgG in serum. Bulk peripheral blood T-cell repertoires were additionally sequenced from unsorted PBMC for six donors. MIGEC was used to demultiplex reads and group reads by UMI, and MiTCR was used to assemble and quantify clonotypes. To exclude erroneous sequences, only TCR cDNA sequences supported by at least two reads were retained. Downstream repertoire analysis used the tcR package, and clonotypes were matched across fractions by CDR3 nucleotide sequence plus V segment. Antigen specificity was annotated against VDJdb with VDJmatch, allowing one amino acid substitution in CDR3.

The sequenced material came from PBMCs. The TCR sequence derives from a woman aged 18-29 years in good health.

The nucleotide sequence reads TGTGCCAGCAGCCTGACCGGAGGCTTCTCTAACTATGGCTACACCTTC. The translation is CASSLTGGFSNYGYTF. The chain employs TRBV7-2 and TRBJ1-2, with no confident D gene call. From its cysteine to its phenylalanine, the CDR3 spans 16 amino acids. Only the CDR3 DNA stays, 48 bases, in frame from base 1. CDR1 and CDR2, per the germline V gene, are SGHTA and FQGNSA. Cut back by 5 bases and 0 bases, the V and J ends lie 16 bases apart.